The 32 T cell receptor beta chains reported below all come from one sample, sequenced in a study of blood T cell repertoires in COVID-19. Using immunoSEQ multiplex PCR, the repertoire was profiled, and TCRdb retains in-frame clones only, with some absent. The table includes about 150,000 clones, around 84% detected once. Material for sequencing was peripheral blood. The source of these receptors is a man aged 65 to 85 with acute or convalescent COVID-19.

The table lists this clone with a count of one. This chain links TRBV7-2 with TRBJ2-5; 7 nucleotides agree with TRBD2. The trim removed 1 base at V and 4 bases at J, leaving 12 bases unmatched. The CDR3 has 17 amino acids. CDR1 is SGHTA, CDR2 FQGNSA, per germline. CDR3 coding DNA: TGTGCCAGCAGCTTAGTGGGGGAGCGCGGGGGAGGAGAGACCCAGTACTTC. Translating it yields CASSLVGERGGGETQYF.

The chain uses TRBV19 and TRBJ1-4; 10 nucleotides agree with TRBD1. CDR1 is LNHDA, CDR2 SQIVND, per germline (reference sequence). V dropped 7 bases and J dropped 8; count of bases not matched to a gene: 13. This CDR3 has 16 amino acids. The CDR3: CASITSTGTGVEKLFF. As DNA, the CDR3 is TGTGCCAGTATCACCTCGACCGGGACAGGGGTCGAAAAACTGTTTTTT.

The genes are TRBV10-1 and TRBJ2-7; 10 nucleotides agree with TRBD2. The CDR3 is made up of 18 amino acids. V was pared by 8 bases and J by 3 bases, with 19 bases of the junction left unmatched. The germline V gene has CDR1 WNHNN and CDR2 SYGVQD (reference sequence). In nucleotides, the CDR3 is TGCGCCAGCGGGAGGACCCAGGAGGTGGCTAGCGGGAGCTACGAGCAGTACTTC. Amino acids: CASGRTQEVASGSYEQYF.

CDR3 residues: CASKRGLETQYF. CDR3 DNA: TGTGCCAGCAAGCGGGGTCTAGAGACCCAGTACTTC. This chain connects TRBV2 to TRBJ2-5; 7 nucleotides match TRBD2. The junction had 3 bases not matched to a gene; V was cut back by 7 bases and J by 4 bases. This CDR3 is 12 amino acids long. Germline V gene sequence: CDR1 SNHLY, CDR2 FYNNEI.

This chain uses TRBV12-3 or TRBV12-4 with TRBJ1-1, with a weak D call TRBD1 (6 bases). The ends were cut back, 6 bases at V and 6 bases at J, with 11 bases in the middle. The CDR3 contains 12 residues. The CDR3 DNA sequence: TGTGCCAGCAGCATACAGGGCGCTGAAGCTTTCTTT. Amino acid sequence: CASSIQGAEAFF.

This chain links TRBV13 with TRBJ1-6, with 7 bases identical to TRBD1. The V gene end was trimmed by 5 bases and the J gene end by 8 bases; junction bases not matched to a gene: 6. Germline lookup yields CDR1 PRHDT and CDR2 FYEKMQ (reference sequence). The CDR3 extends over 14 amino acids. The CDR3: CASSPPGGYSPLHF. As DNA, the CDR3 is TGTGCCAGCAGCCCTCCAGGGGGTTATTCACCCCTCCACTTT.

CDR3 nucleotide sequence: TGTGCCAGCAGTCAGCCGGGACAGGGTCCCGGGGAGCTGTTTTTT. It translates to CASSQPGQGPGELFF. This sequence joins TRBV7-9 and TRBJ2-2, with 9 bases matching TRBD1. CDR1 and CDR2 from the germline V gene are SEHNR and FQNEAQ (reference sequence). The CDR3 covers 15 residues. J gave up 6 bases and V 6 bases, and 8 bases lay outside the gene matches.

The genes are TRBV24-1 and TRBJ2-2; 12 bases align to TRBD2. Germline trimming cut 5 bases from V and 10 bases from J; bases unmatched to any gene: 16. The CDR3 has 18 amino acids. CDR1 and CDR2 from the germline V gene are KGHDR and SFDVKD. DNA for the CDR3: TGTGCCACCAGTGCGCTAGCGGGAGGGGGTAGTTCACCTGCGGAGCTGTTTTTT. This gives the protein CATSALAGGGSSPAELFF.

This clone was seen more than once but under ten times. The V and J genes are TRBV5-1 and TRBJ2-1, with D maybe TRBD1 (6 bases). CDR3 length: 13 residues. The V gene's germline CDR1 is SGHRS and CDR2 YFSETQ. With 4 bases removed from V and 5 bases from J, the gap between germline ends came to 10 bases. The CDR3 spells CASSEGQNNEQFF. CDR3 DNA sequence: TGCGCCAGCAGCGAGGGACAAAACAATGAGCAGTTCTTC. Complete variable domain (other parts from reference TRBV5-1 and TRBJ2-1): KAGVTQTPRYLIKTRGQQVTLSCSPISGHRSVSWYQQTPGQGLQFLFEYFSETQRNKGNFPGRFSGRQFSNSRSEMNVSTLELGDSALYLCASSEGQNNEQFFGPGTRLTVL.

Only one count was recorded for this clone. This rearrangement joins TRBV5-4 to TRBJ2-2, with a possible D match to TRBD2 (6 bases). Germline CDR1 reads SGHNT; CDR2 reads YYREEE (reference sequence). The CDR3 has 16 amino acids. The V end was cut by 6 bases, the J end by 1 base, with 16 bases between. CDR3 residues: CASTRAGRRNTGELFF. CDR3 bases: TGTGCCAGCACCCGCGCGGGGAGAAGGAACACCGGGGAGCTGTTTTTT.

This sequence joins TRBV4-1 and TRBJ2-1; 12 bases are a match to TRBD2. J gave up 4 bases and V 3 bases, and 4 bases lay outside the gene matches. Germline V gene lookup returns CDR1 MGHRA and CDR2 YSYEKL. The CDR3 is 16 amino acids. CDR3 region: CASSQGLAGRYNEQFF. In nucleotides, the CDR3 is TGCGCCAGCAGCCAGGGACTAGCGGGTCGGTACAATGAGCAGTTCTTC.

This rearrangement joins TRBV27 to TRBJ2-3, with unresolved D. This CDR3 is 14 amino acids long. The ends were cut back, 4 bases at V and 5 bases at J, with 13 bases in the middle. The germline V gene encodes CDR1 MNHEY and CDR2 SMNVEV (reference sequence). The CDR3 region is CASSSLSREDTQYF. The CDR3 DNA follows: TGTGCCAGCAGTTCCCTTTCCCGCGAAGATACGCAGTATTTT.

This sequence joins TRBV7-9 and TRBJ2-3; no definite D call. Deletions cut 2 bases from V and 2 bases from J, with 11 bases between. Germline-derived CDR1 and CDR2 are SEHNR and FQNEAQ (reference sequence). The CDR3 spans 15 residues. The CDR3 nucleotides read TGTGCCAGCAGCTTAACCAGCGCGATCACAGATACGCAGTATTTT. This translates into CASSLTSAITDTQYF. The complete variable domain, with remaining parts taken from reference TRBV7-9 and TRBJ2-3, reads DTGVSQNPRHKITKRGQNVTFRCDPISEHNRLYWYRQTLGQGPEFLTYFQNEAQLEKSRLLSDRFSAERPKGSFSTLEIQRTEQGDSAMYLCASSLTSAITDTQYFGPGTRLTVL.

The chain carries TRBV6-5 and TRBJ1-1; D is perhaps TRBD1 (5 bases). Germline assignment: CDR1 MNHEY and CDR2 SVGAGI. Trimming left V 2 bases short and J 5 bases short, with 12 bases between. The CDR3 runs to 14 residues. This chain's CDR3 is CASSYGGGRTEAFF. CDR3 DNA sequence: TGTGCCAGCAGTTACGGGGGAGGAAGGACTGAAGCTTTCTTT.

The V and J genes are TRBV3-1 (or the pseudogene TRBV3-2) and TRBJ1-2; D unresolved. This CDR3 is 13 amino acids long. The germline V and J ends were trimmed by 4 bases and 2 bases, with 8 bases remaining between them. Per the germline V gene, CDR1 is LGHDT and CDR2 is YNNKEL (reference sequence). The CDR3 spells CASSPSGNYGYTF. CDR3 coding DNA: TGTGCCAGCAGCCCTAGTGGGAACTATGGCTACACCTTC.

The CDR3 DNA follows: TGTGCCAGCAGTACGGGACAGGATAATTCACCCCTCCACTTT. The encoded protein is CASSTGQDNSPLHF. This sequence joins TRBV28 and TRBJ1-6; 8 nucleotides align to TRBD1. V was clipped by 5 bases and J by 5 bases; unmatched bases: 2. CDR3 length: 14 residues. Germline-derived CDR1 and CDR2 are MDHEN and SYDVKM.

The chain has TRBV11-2 and TRBJ1-1, with D possibly matching TRBD1 (5 bases). The CDR3 covers 15 residues. V lost 6 bases, J lost 3 bases, and 17 bases lay in between. From germline, CDR1 is SGHAT and CDR2 FQNNGV. CDR3 region: CASRISRVLHTEAFF. Written as DNA, the CDR3 is TGTGCCAGCAGAATTAGCAGGGTCCTTCACACTGAAGCTTTCTTT.

This clone has just a few counts. This chain connects TRBV9 to TRBJ1-6; 10 nucleotides match TRBD1. Germline trimming cut 3 bases from V and 7 bases from J; bases unmatched to any gene: 10. CDR1 and CDR2 (germline): SGDLS, YYNGEE. The CDR3 length is 17 residues. CDR3 bases: TGTGCCAGCAGCGCCGGTCCGGGACAGGGGACGAATTCACCCCTCCACTTT. As protein: CASSAGPGQGTNSPLHF. The complete variable domain, with remaining parts taken from reference TRBV9 and TRBJ1-6, reads DSGVTQTPKHLITATGQRVTLRCSPRSGDLSVYWYQQSLDQGLQFLIQYYNGEERAKGNILERFSAQQFPDLHSELNLSSLELGDSALYFCASSAGPGQGTNSPLHFGNGTRLTVT.

The chain employs TRBV25-1 and TRBJ2-7; no clear D. The CDR3 has 12 residues. Germline CDR1 and CDR2: MGHDK and SYGVNS. V lost 8 bases and J lost 2, with 10 bases in between. This chain's CDR3 is CASGSTAYEQYF. Written as DNA, the CDR3 is TGTGCCAGCGGCTCCACAGCCTACGAGCAGTACTTC.

The V gene is TRBV5-8, the J gene TRBJ1-2; TRBD1 agrees at 10 bases. The CDR3 sequence is 14 residues long. V gave up 7 bases and J gave up 8 bases; unmatched junction bases: 11. CDR1 and CDR2 from the germline V gene are SGHTS and YDEGEE. CDR3 sequence: CASALTGGSGGYTF. The CDR3 coding sequence is TGTGCCAGCGCCTTGACAGGGGGCTCTGGCGGCTACACCTTC.

The V gene is TRBV7-6, the J gene TRBJ2-5, with 8 bases lining up with TRBD2. CDR3 length: 15 residues. Germline-derived CDR1 and CDR2 are SGHVS and FNYEAQ. Trimming at V came to 6 bases and at J to 5 bases, leaving 11 bases not matched to a gene. The CDR3 reads CASSFQGLAAETQYF. The CDR3 DNA sequence: TGTGCCAGCAGTTTCCAAGGACTAGCTGCGGAGACCCAGTACTTC.

The chain has TRBV7-2 and TRBJ1-2, with D maybe TRBD1 (6 bases). CDR3 size: 15 residues. The germline V gene encodes CDR1 SGHTA and CDR2 FQGNSA. The V end lost 5 bases, the J end lost 6 bases, and 19 bases lay between the germline ends. CDR3 residues: CASSTGTRVLDGYTF. The CDR3 nucleotides read TGTGCCAGCAGCACCGGGACAAGGGTCCTTGATGGCTACACCTTC.

The genes are TRBV5-1 and TRBJ1-2, with D unresolved. Trimming cost V 4 bases and J 8 bases, with 15 bases left between them. The CDR3 has 13 residues. Germline V lookup: CDR1 SGHRS, CDR2 YFSETQ. CDR3 in amino acids: CASSPDGTGGYTF. CDR3 bases: TGCGCCAGCAGCCCGGACGGCACGGGGGGCTACACCTTC.

J is TRBJ1-2 and V is TRBV5-4, with 7 nucleotides matching TRBD1. CDR1 and CDR2 (germline): SGHNT, YYREEE (reference sequence). V lost 2 bases and J lost 9; bases outside the gene matches: 10. The CDR3 is made up of 14 amino acids. The CDR3 protein is CASSLQGSKGSYTF. The CDR3 nucleotides read TGTGCCAGCAGCTTACAGGGGTCTAAAGGGAGCTACACCTTC.

This sequence joins TRBV7-3 and TRBJ2-3; 11 bases align to TRBD2. This CDR3 spans 15 amino acids. V shed 5 bases and J 5 bases; nucleotides not matched to a gene: 6. Germline V lookup: CDR1 SGHTA, CDR2 FQGTGA. This chain's CDR3 is CASSQLAGVGDTQYF. CDR3 bases: TGTGCCAGCAGCCAACTAGCGGGGGTTGGAGATACGCAGTATTTT.

This chain links TRBV6-5 with TRBJ2-7, with TRBD2 matching 9 bases. With 2 bases clipped from V and 5 bases from J, the junction kept 7 bases outside the gene matches. Per the germline V gene, CDR1 is MNHEY and CDR2 is SVGAGI. This CDR3 has 15 amino acids. The CDR3 DNA sequence: TGTGCCAGCAGTTACCTTGGCGGGGGGGCCGACGAGCAGTACTTC. Translating it yields CASSYLGGGADEQYF.

V and J are TRBV29-1 and TRBJ2-1, with TRBD2 as a possible D gene (5 bases). This CDR3 is 13 amino acids long. Looked up from germline, CDR1 is SQVTM and CDR2 is ANQGSEA. Between the trimmed V and J ends, which lost 2 bases and 5 bases, there was a span of 10 bases. CDR3 DNA: TGCAGCGTTGAACCTAGCCGTGACAATGAGCAGTTCTTC. Translating it yields CSVEPSRDNEQFF.

The V and J genes are TRBV3-1 (or the pseudogene TRBV3-2) and TRBJ1-2; D call uncertain. The V end lost 5 bases, the J end lost 4 bases, and 14 bases lay between the germline ends. The germline V gene encodes CDR1 LGHDT and CDR2 YNNKEL (reference sequence). There are 14 residues in the CDR3. CDR3 nucleotides: TGTGCCAGCAGCTTACGACATAACCCCTATGGCTACACCTTC. Translation: CASSLRHNPYGYTF.

The CDR3 DNA is TGTGCCAGCAGTACAGGGGAACAGCCCCAGCATTTT. Amino acid sequence: CASSTGEQPQHF. This rearrangement joins TRBV3-1 (or the pseudogene TRBV3-2) to TRBJ1-5, with 7 nucleotides matching TRBD1. Unmatched junction bases numbered 3, after V lost 6 bases and J lost 7 bases. Germline values: CDR1 LGHDT, CDR2 YNNKEL (reference sequence). CDR3 length equals 12 residues.

V usage is TRBV9 and J usage is TRBJ1-4, with TRBD1 matching 7 bases. With V trimmed by 4 bases and J by 1 base, 1 base remained unmatched. Looked up from germline, CDR1 is SGDLS and CDR2 is YYNGEE. The CDR3 loop spans 14 amino acids. The CDR3 here is CASSPGGTNEKLFF. The CDR3 region has the DNA TGTGCCAGCAGCCCAGGGGGAACTAATGAAAAACTGTTTTTT.

This chain links TRBV10-3 with TRBJ2-7; 9 nucleotides align to TRBD1. Trimming at V came to 0 bases and at J to 5 bases, leaving 8 bases not matched to a gene. There are 16 residues in the CDR3. The germline V gene encodes CDR1 ENHRY and CDR2 SYGVKD. This CDR3 is CAISESLQGAVNEQYF. For the CDR3, the DNA is TGTGCCATCAGTGAGTCCTTACAGGGGGCGGTCAACGAGCAGTACTTC.

The rearrangement links TRBV3-1 (or the pseudogene TRBV3-2) to TRBJ2-3; 10 positions match TRBD2. The CDR3 is made up of 16 amino acids. The germline CDR1 and CDR2 sequences are LGHDT and YNNKEL (reference sequence). The V segment lost 4 bases and the J segment 3 bases; nucleotides outside the gene matches: 7. In DNA, the CDR3 is TGTGCCAGCAGCCTAACCCTAGCGGGGGAAACAGATACGCAGTATTTT. It codes for CASSLTLAGETDTQYF.